These T cell receptor beta chains were read from a single sample in a study of CD8+ T cells in alopecia areata. Libraries were prepared by immunoSEQ multiplex PCR; TCRdb keeps only in-frame clonotypes and omits some of them. This sample has roughly 100,000 clones, with 65% to 90% found just once. Sequencing used CD8+ T cells sorted from blood, obtained at roughly week 30, from a patient treated with tofacitinib. The receptors were sampled from a human donor with alopecia areata. Each CDR3 is given with its conserved first and last residue. A D gene is named only where the DNA matches it firmly. Size is stated for part of the rows, as once, few or many counts, or as a class when the clone is expanded.

clone size: .; D gene: .; J gene: TRBJ2-2; V gene: TRBV29-1; CDR3 DNA: TGCAGCGTTGTGCGCGGGACCAACACCGGGGAGCTGTTTTTT; CDR3 protein: CSVVRGTNTGELFF
clone size: .; D gene: .; J gene: TRBJ1-2; V gene: TRBV30; CDR3 DNA: TGTGCCTGGAGCGAGTATGGCTACACCTTC; CDR3 protein: CAWSEYGYTF
clone size: .; D gene: .; J gene: TRBJ2-7; V gene: TRBV9; CDR3 DNA: TGTGCCAGCGGCTACGAGCAGTACTTC; CDR3 protein: CASGYEQYF
clone size: .; D gene: TRBD1; J gene: TRBJ2-3; V gene: TRBV7-3; CDR3 DNA: TGTGCCAGCAGCTCGACCGGGCCAGAGGGGGCTAGGGATACGCAGTATTTT; CDR3 protein: CASSSTGPEGARDTQYF
clone size: .; D gene: .; J gene: TRBJ1-2; V gene: TRBV29-1; CDR3 DNA: TGCAGCGTTGAAGACAGAGATGGCTACACCTTC; CDR3 protein: CSVEDRDGYTF
clone size: .; D gene: .; J gene: TRBJ1-1; V gene: TRBV6-1; CDR3 DNA: TGTGCCAGCAGTGGAATAAGGACTGAAGCTTTCTTT; CDR3 protein: CASSGIRTEAFF
clone size: .; D gene: .; J gene: TRBJ2-5; V gene: TRBV5-6; CDR3 DNA: TGTGCCAGCAGCCTCAACAGGGAGACCCAGTACTTC; CDR3 protein: CASSLNRETQYF
clone size: .; D gene: .; J gene: TRBJ2-7; V gene: TRBV30; CDR3 DNA: TGTGCCTGGAGTGGTCTGGGCCCGTTGGTCGAGCAGTACTTC; CDR3 protein: CAWSGLGPLVEQYF
clone size: .; D gene: TRBD2; J gene: TRBJ2-3; V gene: TRBV14; CDR3 DNA: TGTGCCAGCAGCCGGACTAGCGGGATGACTACGCAGTATTTT; CDR3 protein: CASSRTSGMTTQYF
clone size: .; D gene: .; J gene: TRBJ2-7; V gene: TRBV5-1; CDR3 DNA: TGCGCCAGCAGCTCCGGGCCGAGCCTCTCCTACGAGCAGTACTTC; CDR3 protein: CASSSGPSLSYEQYF
clone size: .; D gene: .; J gene: TRBJ2-7; V gene: TRBV27; CDR3 DNA: TGTGCCAGCAGTCCACGAGCGGCCTACGAGCAGTACTTC; CDR3 protein: CASSPRAAYEQYF
clone size: .; D gene: .; J gene: TRBJ2-7; V gene: TRBV5-1; CDR3 DNA: TGCGCCAGCAGCTTGGTTGCGGTCTCCTACGAGCAGTACTTC; CDR3 protein: CASSLVAVSYEQYF
clone size: .; D gene: .; J gene: TRBJ2-1; V gene: TRBV4-2; CDR3 DNA: TGTGCCAGCAGCCAAGACCTGGGGACTCGCGGTGACAATGAGCAGTTCTTC; CDR3 protein: CASSQDLGTRGDNEQFF
clone size: once; D gene: TRBD1; J gene: TRBJ2-7; V gene: TRBV19; CDR3 DNA: TGTGCCAGCCAGGGGGTCCACGAGCAGTACTTC; CDR3 protein: CASQGVHEQYF
clone size: .; D gene: TRBD1; J gene: TRBJ2-7; V gene: TRBV7-6; CDR3 DNA: TGTGCCAGCAGCTTCTTCCGGGACAGGGGACCCTACGAGCAGTACTTC; CDR3 protein: CASSFFRDRGPYEQYF
clone size: .; D gene: .; J gene: TRBJ2-7; V gene: TRBV10-3; CDR3 DNA: TGTGCCATCAGTGAGCCGCCATTTCACGAGCAGTACTTC; CDR3 protein: CAISEPPFHEQYF
clone size: .; D gene: .; J gene: TRBJ2-7; V gene: TRBV14; CDR3 DNA: TGTGCCAGCAGCCAAGATCAGGACAGAACCTACGAGCAGTACTTC; CDR3 protein: CASSQDQDRTYEQYF
clone size: .; D gene: .; J gene: TRBJ1-1; V gene: TRBV5-4; CDR3 DNA: TGTGCCAGCAGCAGACTCACCGACACTGAAGCTTTCTTT; CDR3 protein: CASSRLTDTEAFF
clone size: .; D gene: .; J gene: TRBJ2-5; V gene: TRBV11-2; CDR3 DNA: TGTGCCAGCAGCTTAAATGCCGTAGGGCGGGAAGAGACCCAGTACTTC; CDR3 protein: CASSLNAVGREETQYF
clone size: .; D gene: TRBD1; J gene: TRBJ2-7; V gene: TRBV9; CDR3 DNA: TGTGCCAGCAGCGACGAAACCGGGACAGGCCGATACGAGCAGTACTTC; CDR3 protein: CASSDETGTGRYEQYF
clone size: few; D gene: .; J gene: TRBJ2-7; V gene: TRBV4-1; CDR3 DNA: TGCGCCAGCAGCCAAGATTCGGGGGCCGTTTACGAGCAGTACTTC; CDR3 protein: CASSQDSGAVYEQYF
clone size: .; D gene: .; J gene: TRBJ2-2; V gene: TRBV6-5; CDR3 DNA: TGTGCCAGCAGTTATGAAGGGATGAACACCGGGGAGCTGTTTTTT; CDR3 protein: CASSYEGMNTGELFF
clone size: .; D gene: TRBD1; J gene: TRBJ2-7; V gene: TRBV6-5; CDR3 DNA: TGTGCCAGCAGTTACCAGGGGGCCTACGAGCAGTACTTC; CDR3 protein: CASSYQGAYEQYF
clone size: .; D gene: TRBD2; J gene: TRBJ2-3; V gene: TRBV28; CDR3 DNA: TGTGCCAGCAGTCTAGGACTAGCGGGCACAGATACGCAGTATTTT; CDR3 protein: CASSLGLAGTDTQYF
clone size: .; D gene: TRBD1; J gene: TRBJ2-6; V gene: TRBV7-9; CDR3 DNA: TGTGCCAGCAGCCCCCAATCACAGGGGGCGAGCTCTGGGGCCAACGTCCTGACTTTC; CDR3 protein: CASSPQSQGASSGANVLTF
clone size: .; D gene: TRBD2; J gene: TRBJ2-6; V gene: TRBV19; CDR3 DNA: TGTGCCAGTAGTCCCTGGGCGGGAGAGTTGGCTGGGGCCAACGTCCTGACTTTC; CDR3 protein: CASSPWAGELAGANVLTF
clone size: .; D gene: .; J gene: TRBJ2-3; V gene: TRBV7-9; CDR3 DNA: TGTGCCAGCAGCTTAGCAGGGGGCACAGATACGCAGTATTTT; CDR3 protein: CASSLAGGTDTQYF
clone size: .; D gene: TRBD1; J gene: TRBJ1-4; V gene: TRBV5-1; CDR3 DNA: TGCGCCAGCAGCGGGGGACAGGGGGCAAATGAAAAACTGTTTTTT; CDR3 protein: CASSGGQGANEKLFF
clone size: .; D gene: .; J gene: TRBJ1-3; V gene: TRBV5-4; CDR3 DNA: TGTGCCAGCAGCTTGGGCGACAACACCATATATTTT; CDR3 protein: CASSLGDNTIYF
clone size: .; D gene: .; J gene: TRBJ2-7; V gene: TRBV6-1; CDR3 DNA: TGTGCCAGCCTTCCTGCACAGATACACTACGAGCAGTACTTC; CDR3 protein: CASLPAQIHYEQYF